These T cell receptor beta chains were read from a single sample in a study of blood T cells in healthy people across ages. TCRdb re-analysed the 5' RACE reads in MiXCR, keeping a single row per CDR3 protein. This table holds approximately 290,000 distinct CDR3 sequences, roughly 26% found once. Sequenced: blood. The origin of the receptors is a woman between 70 and 85 years old in good health. Both conserved end residues are part of each CDR3. The order of the fields is V gene, clone size, J gene, CDR3 length, D gene, CDR3 DNA, CDR3 protein. The D gene is left open where the match is weak. Clone size is shown for a subset of rows, as once, few, many or a class of expanded clone.

TRBV5-6	few	TRBJ1-5	13	-	TGTGCCAGCAGCTTGGAGGGGTACCAGCCCCAGCATTTT	CASSLEGYQPQHF
TRBV11-1	many	TRBJ2-1	14	-	TGTGCCAGCAGCTTAGGATTTAGACGGGACGAGCAGTTCTTC	CASSLGFRRDEQFF
TRBV7-8	-	TRBJ2-2	15	-	TGTGCCAGCAGCTTAGTGGCCGCGAACACCGGGGAGCTGTTTTTT	CASSLVAANTGELFF
TRBV27	-	TRBJ2-1	12	-	TGTGCCAGCAGTTTCCGTGGAAATGAGCAGTTCTTC	CASSFRGNEQFF
TRBV5-4	-	TRBJ2-5	16	TRBD2	TGTGCCAGTAGGGCGTATCTAGCGGGGGTGGGAGAGACCCAGTACTTC	CASRAYLAGVGETQYF
TRBV28	-	TRBJ2-5	14	-	TGTGCCAGCAGTTTATCTCAGGGAGAAGCGACCCAGTACTTC	CASSLSQGEATQYF
TRBV12-3/TRBV12-4	-	TRBJ1-5	13	-	TGTGCCAGCACCATAAAAGGCAATCAGCCCCAGCATTTT	CASTIKGNQPQHF
TRBV5-1	-	TRBJ1-2	14	-	TGCGCCAGCAGCTTGGACAGGGATCGGGATGGCTACACCTTC	CASSLDRDRDGYTF
TRBV28	-	TRBJ2-1	15	-	TGTGCCAGCAGCTTTGGTAGCGGAACCTACAATGAGCAGTTCTTC	CASSFGSGTYNEQFF
TRBV29-1	many	TRBJ2-1	14	TRBD1	TGCAGCTCATCTAACAGGGGTTTAGGAGATGAGCAGTTCTTC	CSSSNRGLGDEQFF
TRBV4-3	-	TRBJ2-7	15	TRBD2	TGCGCCAGCAGCCAGTCGAGCGGGGTTTCCTACGAGCAGTACTTC	CASSQSSGVSYEQYF
TRBV6-5	-	TRBJ1-4	14	-	TGTGCCAGCGGGGGCTGGGGCTCCTATGAAAAACTGTTTTTT	CASGGWGSYEKLFF
TRBV28	few	TRBJ2-1	15	TRBD1	TGTGCCAGCATAAGGACAGGGAACCCTTCCCGGCTTAGGTTCTTC	CASIRTGNPSRLRFF
TRBV9	-	TRBJ2-5	13	-	TGTGCCAGCAGCCCGGGGGTGGCAGAGACCCAGTACTTC	CASSPGVAETQYF
TRBV20-1	-	TRBJ1-1	13	-	TGCAGTGCTCTTGATCCAGGCGGCCTGGGGGCTTTCTTT	CSALDPGGLGAFF
TRBV12-3/TRBV12-4	few	TRBJ2-3	11	-	TGTGCCAGCAGTTTACGGCAAACGCAGTATTTT	CASSLRQTQYF
TRBV7-2	-	TRBJ1-3	14	-	TGTGCCAGCAGCTCGACTCGCTCTGGAAACACCATATATTTT	CASSSTRSGNTIYF
TRBV29-1	few	TRBJ1-2	15	TRBD1	TGCAGCGTTGAAAGGGGACAGGGCAAACACTATGGCTACACCTTC	CSVERGQGKHYGYTF
TRBV29-1	-	TRBJ2-1	12	-	TGCAGCGTCCGCTCTTCGTACAATGAGCAGTTCTTC	CSVRSSYNEQFF
TRBV7-2	-	TRBJ2-1	16	-	TGTGCCAGCAGCTTACATGGGGGCTTGGGCGACAATGAGCAGTTCTTC	CASSLHGGLGDNEQFF
TRBV4-1	few	TRBJ2-7	13	-	TGCGCCAGCAGCCACCCGGCTACCTACGAGCAGTACTTC	CASSHPATYEQYF
TRBV7-3	few	TRBJ2-7	17	-	TGTGCCAGCAGCCCCCCCTCTATGGAGACCAGCTCCTACGAGCAGTACTTC	CASSPPSMETSSYEQYF
TRBV2	few	TRBJ1-1	14	-	TGTGCCAGCAGTGAGGGCAGACGGAACACTGAAGCTTTCTTT	CASSEGRRNTEAFF
TRBV4-2	-	TRBJ2-1	14	TRBD2	TGTGCCAGCAGCCAAGGAACCCCTAGCGGTGAGCAGTTCTTC	CASSQGTPSGEQFF
TRBV2	-	TRBJ1-5	14	-	TGTGCCAGCCGGAGGGGGGATCGAAATCAGCCCCAGCATTTT	CASRRGDRNQPQHF
TRBV5-6	few	TRBJ1-4	11	-	TGTGCCAGCAGCTTGGTTGAAAAACTGTTTTTT	CASSLVEKLFF
TRBV29-1	many	TRBJ2-7	11	-	TGCAGCGGATCGGACGGCTACGAGCAGTACTTC	CSGSDGYEQYF
TRBV6-4	-	TRBJ2-5	11	-	TGTGCCAGCAGTTCGTGTGAGACCCAGTACTTC	CASSSCETQYF
TRBV9	few	TRBJ1-2	18	TRBD1	TGTGCCAGCAGCGCAGCCCAAGGACAGGGGACTACCCATGCTGGCTACACCTTC	CASSAAQGQGTTHAGYTF
TRBV18	many	TRBJ2-2	16	TRBD1	TGTGCCAGCTCGACGTCGGGACAGGGAGGCACCGGGGAGCTGTTTTTT	CASSTSGQGGTGELFF
TRBV21-1	-	TRBJ1-2	20	-	TGTGCCAGCAGAGATCCCTCGGCTGGACATCAACAGCAATGGAGGTGTGGCTACACCTTC	CASRDPSAGHQQQWRCGYTF
TRBV20-1	-	TRBJ2-7	13	-	TGCAGTGCTAGTGACGGAGCCTCCTACGAGCAGTACTTC	CSASDGASYEQYF
TRBV3-1	few	TRBJ1-4	17	-	TGTGCCAGCAGCCGTGGTGGGACACCGGGAACAAATGAAAAACTGTTTTTT	CASSRGGTPGTNEKLFF
TRBV6-2/TRBV6-3	-	TRBJ1-5	14	-	TGTGCCAGCAGTTACAGGGAGGGCAATCAGCCCCAGCATTTT	CASSYREGNQPQHF
TRBV20-1	-	TRBJ2-3	15	TRBD2	TGCAGTGCTAGAGATTGGCGGGAGAGCACAGATACGCAGTATTTT	CSARDWRESTDTQYF
TRBV29-1	few	TRBJ2-5	12	TRBD1	TGCAGCGTTCGACAGGGGCGAGAGACCCAGTACTTC	CSVRQGRETQYF
TRBV7-9	-	TRBJ1-4	17	TRBD1	TGTGCCAGCAGTCACCGGGACAGGGGAGCAACTAATGAAAAACTGTTTTTT	CASSHRDRGATNEKLFF
TRBV29-1	many	TRBJ2-4	13	TRBD1	TGCAGCGTTACCGGACAGGGGGCTAACATTCAGTACTTC	CSVTGQGANIQYF
TRBV28	-	TRBJ2-7	13	TRBD1	TGTGCCAGCGGGACAGGCCCCTCCTACGAGCAGTACTTC	CASGTGPSYEQYF
TRBV28	few	TRBJ2-1	15	-	TGTGCCAGCAGTCATTCAGGGATAAAAGGCAATGAGCAGTTCTTC	CASSHSGIKGNEQFF
TRBV27	few	TRBJ2-1	15	TRBD2	TGTGCCAGCGTCAGACTAGCGGGAGGGCGCAATGAGCAGTTCTTC	CASVRLAGGRNEQFF
TRBV10-3	-	TRBJ2-5	18	TRBD1	TGTGCCATCAGTGATGAGACGGGTGCGAACAGGGGGCGCGAGACCCAGTACTTC	CAISDETGANRGRETQYF
TRBV6-4	-	TRBJ2-4	18	-	TGTGCCAGCAGTGAAATGTGGGCGAAAGGCAGGGCCAAAAACATTCAGTACTTC	CASSEMWAKGRAKNIQYF
TRBV28	-	TRBJ2-7	16	TRBD2	TGTGCCAGCAGTTTATCCACTAGCGGGAAGTCCTACGAGCAGTACTTC	CASSLSTSGKSYEQYF
TRBV11-2	-	TRBJ2-7	15	TRBD1	TGTGCCAGCAGCCCCCACAGGGGGAACTTGGTCGAGCAGTACTTC	CASSPHRGNLVEQYF
TRBV15	-	TRBJ1-4	14	-	TGTGCCACCAGCAGAGGGGAGGGTTGGGAAAAACTGTTTTTT	CATSRGEGWEKLFF
TRBV18	few	TRBJ1-6	14	-	TGTGCCAGCTCGCGTACAGGGTTTAATTCACCCCTCCACTTT	CASSRTGFNSPLHF
TRBV5-1	-	TRBJ1-1	16	-	TGCGCCAGCAGCTTGGCGATTAGGGGCGCGAGTACTGAAGCTTTCTTT	CASSLAIRGASTEAFF
TRBV27	few	TRBJ2-5	17	TRBD2	TGTGCCAGCAGCAAGCTGGCCCTAGCGGGAGTTTTGGAGACCCAGTACTTC	CASSKLALAGVLETQYF
TRBV6-1	-	TRBJ2-1	10	-	TGTGCCAGCGCGGCGAGAGAGCAGTTCTTC	CASAAREQFF
TRBV18	-	TRBJ2-5	14	-	TGTGCCAGCTCACCACCGAGCAGGAAAGAGACCCAGTACTTC	CASSPPSRKETQYF
TRBV7-2	-	TRBJ1-2	15	TRBD1	TGTGCCAGCAGCTTCGACAGGGGCTCGGTCTATGGCTACACCTTC	CASSFDRGSVYGYTF
TRBV29-1	-	TRBJ1-1	13	TRBD1	TGCAGCGTTTGGTACCGGGACAGGGGGCTAGCTTTCTTT	CSVWYRDRGLAFF